Listed below are T cell receptor beta chains from one sample, sequenced in a study of PD-1 blockade in classical Hodgkin lymphoma. Some clones are missing from TCRdb's copy, which holds only in-frame ones; the method was immunoSEQ multiplex PCR. The sample consists of about 98,000 clones, roughly 76% of them appearing once. Sample: peripheral blood mononuclear cells (PBMCs), taken before the second cycle of nivolumab. These receptors were collected from a human donor with classical Hodgkin lymphoma. The CDR3 runs from the conserved cysteine through the conserved F or W. Each record gives: clone size, V gene, J gene, D gene, CDR3 DNA, CDR3 protein. The D gene is left open where the match is weak. Clone size, where shown, is once, few, many, or a class for clones that have expanded.

size: few; V: TRBV20-1; J: TRBJ2-5; D: -; DNA: TGCAGTGCCCCGGGGGAGACCCAGTACTTC; CDR3: CSAPGETQYF
size: -; V: TRBV9; J: TRBJ2-1; D: -; DNA: TGTGCCAGCAGCGTAGCCGCAAGTCTTTACAATGAGCAGTTCTTC; CDR3: CASSVAASLYNEQFF
size: -; V: TRBV10-3; J: TRBJ2-3; D: -; DNA: TGTGCCATCAGAACCGGGACTAGCACAGATACGCAGTATTTT; CDR3: CAIRTGTSTDTQYF
size: -; V: TRBV7-3; J: TRBJ2-3; D: -; DNA: TGTGCCAGCAGCTTAAACCCCTTCTCAGATACGCAGTATTTT; CDR3: CASSLNPFSDTQYF
size: -; V: TRBV5-1; J: TRBJ1-1; D: TRBD1; DNA: TGCGCCAGCAGCACCGGGACAGGGGTAACTTTCTTT; CDR3: CASSTGTGVTFF
size: -; V: TRBV7-2; J: TRBJ1-5; D: -; DNA: TGTGCCAGCAGCCCTTCCCCTCGGAATCAGCCCCAGCATTTT; CDR3: CASSPSPRNQPQHF
size: few; V: TRBV4-1; J: TRBJ2-3; D: TRBD2; DNA: TGCGCCAGCAGCCAAATAGCGGGAGGGCCAGGATTTAGCACAGATACGCAGTATTTT; CDR3: CASSQIAGGPGFSTDTQYF
size: medium-sized; V: TRBV2; J: TRBJ2-7; D: TRBD1; DNA: TGTGCCAGCAGTGGGACAGGGGGCTACGAGCAGTACTTC; CDR3: CASSGTGGYEQYF
size: -; V: TRBV21-1; J: TRBJ1-4; D: -; DNA: TGTGCCAGCAGCGCCCGGACAGGAGCAAATGAAAAACTGTTTTTT; CDR3: CASSARTGANEKLFF
size: -; V: TRBV21-1; J: TRBJ1-2; D: -; DNA: TGTGCCAGTCCTCTAGTTAAAACGGGAGACGACGGGAGCTATGGCTACACCTTC; CDR3: CASPLVKTGDDGSYGYTF
size: few; V: TRBV14; J: TRBJ2-1; D: -; DNA: TGTGCCAGCAGCCAAGACGCAAGTGGCTGGGCAGGCTCCTACAATGAGCAGTTCTTC; CDR3: CASSQDASGWAGSYNEQFF
size: -; V: TRBV5-1; J: TRBJ1-2; D: -; DNA: TGCGCCAGCAGCTTTCAGGGAGACTATGGCTACACCTTC; CDR3: CASSFQGDYGYTF
size: -; V: TRBV9; J: TRBJ2-3; D: TRBD2; DNA: TGTGCCAGCAGCGTAGCTGTGACTAGCGGCATCACAGATACGCAGTATTTT; CDR3: CASSVAVTSGITDTQYF
size: few; V: TRBV6-5; J: TRBJ2-4; D: TRBD1; DNA: TGTGCCAGCAGTTACGCCTCCGGGACAGAAAAAAACATTCAGTACTTC; CDR3: CASSYASGTEKNIQYF
size: few; V: TRBV29-1; J: TRBJ1-1; D: -; DNA: TGCAGCGTTGGGGGGAAAATGGGAGCCACTGAAGCTTTCTTT; CDR3: CSVGGKMGATEAFF
size: -; V: TRBV18; J: TRBJ2-7; D: -; DNA: TGTGCCAGCTCACCGTTAGGAAACGAGCAGTACTTC; CDR3: CASSPLGNEQYF